This TCR beta chain was captured in a study of regulatory T cells in long-lasting Graves disease. Time point reported: newly diagnosed GD, antithyroid drugs for less than 3 months. RNA isolated from PBMCs was used to make the TCR library. V was shortened by 4 bases and J by 2 bases, with 14 bases between the two germline ends. CDR3 length: 15 residues. Per the germline V gene, CDR1 is SGHRS and CDR2 is YFSETQ. Investigators prepared the TCR beta libraries by applying iRepertoire HTBI primers and Arm-PCR of CDR3 regions. TCRdb reanalysed the multiplex PCR reads using MiXCR and keeps one entry per CDR3 protein. The profile covers over 400,000 distinct CDR3 sequences, with 12% to 15% appearing a single time and roughly 15% taken by the ten largest. In addition, the sample was reused for a study of T cells in Graves' hyperthyroidism and ophthalmopathy. That report adds: Graves' hyperthyroidism was deemed stable given no ophthalmopathy progression within 18 months. In the blood, most expanded thyroid clonotypes above 0.001 appeared as well.

V usage is TRBV5-1 and J usage is TRBJ2-3; D is perhaps TRBD1 (6 bases). The clonotype comes from a woman between 45 and 65 years old with Graves disease. This material consisted of peripheral blood mononuclear cells (PBMCs), taken at new diagnosis, from a patient treated with antithyroid drugs. The CDR3 loop is CASSTYTGFTDTQYF. DNA of the CDR3: TGCGCCAGCAGCACCTATACAGGGTTCACAGATACGCAGTATTTT.